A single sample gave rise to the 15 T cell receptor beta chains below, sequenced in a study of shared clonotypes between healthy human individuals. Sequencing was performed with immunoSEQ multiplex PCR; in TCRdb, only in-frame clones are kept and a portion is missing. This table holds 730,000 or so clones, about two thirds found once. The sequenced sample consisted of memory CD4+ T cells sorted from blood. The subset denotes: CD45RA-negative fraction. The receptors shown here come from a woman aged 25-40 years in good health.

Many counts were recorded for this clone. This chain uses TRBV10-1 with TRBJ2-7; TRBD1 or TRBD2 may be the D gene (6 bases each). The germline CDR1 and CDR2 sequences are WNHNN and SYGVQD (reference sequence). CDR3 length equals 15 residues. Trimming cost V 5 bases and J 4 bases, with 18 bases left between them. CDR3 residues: CASSMGTSGRYEQYF. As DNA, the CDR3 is TGCGCCAGCAGTATGGGGACATCGGGGAGGTACGAGCAGTACTTC.

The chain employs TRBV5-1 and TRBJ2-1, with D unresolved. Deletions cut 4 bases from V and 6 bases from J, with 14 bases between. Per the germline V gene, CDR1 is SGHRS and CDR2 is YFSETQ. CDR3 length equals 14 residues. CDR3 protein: CASSAQPSINEQFF. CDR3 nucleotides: TGCGCCAGCAGCGCCCAACCCAGTATCAATGAGCAGTTCTTC. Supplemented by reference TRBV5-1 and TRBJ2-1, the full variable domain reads KAGVTQTPRYLIKTRGQQVTLSCSPISGHRSVSWYQQTPGQGLQFLFEYFSETQRNKGNFPGRFSGRQFSNSRSEMNVSTLELGDSALYLCASSAQPSINEQFFGPGTRLTVL.

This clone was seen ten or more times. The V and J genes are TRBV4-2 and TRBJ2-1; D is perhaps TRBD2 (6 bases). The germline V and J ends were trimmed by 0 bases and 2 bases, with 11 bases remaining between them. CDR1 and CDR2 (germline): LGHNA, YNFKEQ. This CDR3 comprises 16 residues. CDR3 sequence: CASSQDEGGAYNEQFF. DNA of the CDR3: TGTGCCAGCAGCCAAGATGAGGGAGGAGCCTACAATGAGCAGTTCTTC.

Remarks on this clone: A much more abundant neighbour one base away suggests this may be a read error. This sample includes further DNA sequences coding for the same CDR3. The CDR3 here is CASSVGLAASYEQYF. In DNA form, the CDR3 reads TGTGCCAGCAGCGTAGGTCTAGCGGCCTCCTACGAGCAGTACTTC. The chain uses TRBV9 and TRBJ2-7; 7 bases match TRBD2. Per germline, CDR1 SGDLS and CDR2 YYNGEE. CDR3 length: 15 amino acids. Unmatched junction bases numbered 3, after V lost 0 bases and J lost 0 bases. Based on the CDR3 plus reference TRBV9 and TRBJ2-7, the full variable domain is DSGVTQTPKHLITATGQRVTLRCSPRSGDLSVYWYQQSLDQGLQFLIQYYNGEERAKGNILERFSAQQFPDLHSELNLSSLELGDSALYFCASSVGLAASYEQYFGPGTRLTVT.

The CDR3 reads CASRQTSSTDTQYF. CDR3 in DNA: TGTGCCAGCCGACAGACTTCGAGCACAGATACGCAGTATTTT. The J gene is TRBJ2-3, the V gene TRBV2; a weak D match, TRBD1 (5 bases). V was shortened by 8 bases and J by 0 bases, with 12 bases between the two germline ends. This CDR3 has 14 residues. Germline loops: CDR1 SNHLY, CDR2 FYNNEI.

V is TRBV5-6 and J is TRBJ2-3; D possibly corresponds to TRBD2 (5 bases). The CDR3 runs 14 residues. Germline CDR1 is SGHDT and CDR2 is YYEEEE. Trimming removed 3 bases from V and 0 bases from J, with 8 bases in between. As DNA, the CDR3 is TGTGCCAGCAGCTCTCTAGCCAGCACAGATACGCAGTATTTT. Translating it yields CASSSLASTDTQYF.

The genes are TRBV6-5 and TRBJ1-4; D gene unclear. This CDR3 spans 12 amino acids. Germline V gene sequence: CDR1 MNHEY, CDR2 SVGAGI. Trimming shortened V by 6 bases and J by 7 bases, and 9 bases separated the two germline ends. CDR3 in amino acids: CASSGRGEKLFF. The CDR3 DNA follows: TGTGCCAGCAGCGGACGGGGTGAAAAACTGTTTTTT.

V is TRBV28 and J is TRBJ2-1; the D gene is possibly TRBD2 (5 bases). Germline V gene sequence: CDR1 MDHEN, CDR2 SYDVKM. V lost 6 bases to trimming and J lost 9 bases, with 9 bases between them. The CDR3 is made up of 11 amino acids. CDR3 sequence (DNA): TGTGCCAGCAGCGGGATTATTGAGCAGTTCTTC. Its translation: CASSGIIEQFF.

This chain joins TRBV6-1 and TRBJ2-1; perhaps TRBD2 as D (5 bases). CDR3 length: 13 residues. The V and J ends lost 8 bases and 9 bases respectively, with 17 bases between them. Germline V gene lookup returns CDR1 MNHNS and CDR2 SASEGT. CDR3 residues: CASLAPGFGEQFF. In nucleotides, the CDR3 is TGTGCCAGCCTGGCCCCGGGATTCGGTGAGCAGTTCTTC.

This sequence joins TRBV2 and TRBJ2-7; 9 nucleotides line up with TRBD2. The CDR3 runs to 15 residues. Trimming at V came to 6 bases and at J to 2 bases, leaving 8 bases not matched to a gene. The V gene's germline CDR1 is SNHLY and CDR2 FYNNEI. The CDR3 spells CASREGLAAAYEQYF. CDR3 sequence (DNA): TGTGCCAGCAGGGAGGGACTAGCCGCTGCCTACGAGCAGTACTTC.

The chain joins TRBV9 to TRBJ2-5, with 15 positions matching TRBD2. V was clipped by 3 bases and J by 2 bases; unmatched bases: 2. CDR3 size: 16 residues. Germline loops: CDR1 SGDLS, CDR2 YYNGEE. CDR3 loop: CASSAGTSGRQETQYF. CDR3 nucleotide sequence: TGTGCCAGCAGCGCGGGGACTAGCGGGAGGCAAGAGACCCAGTACTTC.

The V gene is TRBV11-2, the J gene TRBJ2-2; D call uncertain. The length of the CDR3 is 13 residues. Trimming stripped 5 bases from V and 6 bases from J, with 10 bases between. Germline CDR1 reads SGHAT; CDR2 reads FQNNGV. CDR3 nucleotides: TGTGCCAGCAGCCGCGGATTCCCCGGGGAGCTGTTTTTT. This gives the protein CASSRGFPGELFF.

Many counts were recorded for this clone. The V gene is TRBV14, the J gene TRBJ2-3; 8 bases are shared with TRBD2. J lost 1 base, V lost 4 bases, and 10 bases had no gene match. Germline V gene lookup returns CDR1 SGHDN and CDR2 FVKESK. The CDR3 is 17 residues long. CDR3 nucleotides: TGTGCCAGCAGCCGAGGAGCGGGGGAAGGGGGCACAGATACGCAGTATTTT. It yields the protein CASSRGAGEGGTDTQYF.

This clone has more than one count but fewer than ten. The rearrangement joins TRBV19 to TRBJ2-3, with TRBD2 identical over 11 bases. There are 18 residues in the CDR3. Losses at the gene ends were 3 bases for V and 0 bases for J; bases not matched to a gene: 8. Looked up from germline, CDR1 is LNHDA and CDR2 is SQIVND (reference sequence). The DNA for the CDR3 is TGTGCCAGTAGTATCTCGGGACTAGCGGAATCTAGCACAGATACGCAGTATTTT. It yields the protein CASSISGLAESSTDTQYF.

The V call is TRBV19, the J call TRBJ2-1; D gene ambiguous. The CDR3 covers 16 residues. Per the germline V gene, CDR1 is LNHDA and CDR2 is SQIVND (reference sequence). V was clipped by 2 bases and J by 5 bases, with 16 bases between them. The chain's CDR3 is CASSIFGVDRNNEQFF. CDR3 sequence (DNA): TGTGCCAGTAGTATATTCGGTGTGGACCGTAACAATGAGCAGTTCTTC. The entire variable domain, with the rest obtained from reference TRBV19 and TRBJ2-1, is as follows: DGGITQSPKYLFRKEGQNVTLSCEQNLNHDAMYWYRQDPGQGLRLIYYSQIVNDFQKGDIAEGYSVSREKKESFPLTVTSAQKNPTAFYLCASSIFGVDRNNEQFFGPGTRLTVL.